This entry describes one TCR beta chain. The antigen remains unidentified. The sample comes from a study of blood T cells in healthy people across ages. Whole-study context: With template switching, about one barcoded beta molecule was captured per two T cells.

The germline CDR1 and CDR2 sequences are SGHTA and FQGNSA. The CDR3 sequence is 14 residues long. V lost 6 bases to trimming and J lost 10 bases; unmatched junction nucleotides: 9. Primed by a sample-barcoded 5' primer and a J-beta primer mix, a second PCR proceeded for 7 to 11 cycles. TCRdb re-called the 5' RACE reads with MiXCR, one entry per CDR3 protein. The table shows hundreds of thousands of distinct CDR3 sequences, with around 31% occurring only once. Study results and caveats: It was held that the diversity estimates obtained from one million T cells were underestimates. Diversity was higher, and naive CD4+ cells more numerous, in long-lived donors than in aged donors.

This sequence joins TRBV7-2 and TRBJ1-6; 7 positions match TRBD1. This receptor was taken from an elderly woman in good health. Sequenced material: blood. CDR3 nucleotide sequence: TGTGCCAGCAGAGACGTGACAGGGAACTCACCCCTCCACTTT. It specifies CASRDVTGNSPLHF.